Reported below is one TCR beta chain. Some clones are missing from TCRdb's copy, which holds only in-frame ones; the method was immunoSEQ multiplex PCR. This sample has some 99,000 clones; 95% occur once, and the top ten carry just over 0.2%. The ends were cut back, 1 base at V and 4 bases at J, with 16 bases in the middle. CDR3 length equals 16 residues. CDR1 is SGHDN, CDR2 FVKESK, per germline. The data stem from a study of technical replicates of blood from four donors. The sample was T cells isolated from PBMCs. The rearrangement joins TRBV14 to TRBJ1-2; D call uncertain. This clonotype was sampled from a human donor in good health. As DNA, the CDR3 is TGTGCCAGCAGCCAAGTCAACCAGCGGGGTTTCTATGGCTACACCTTC. Amino acid sequence: CASSQVNQRGFYGYTF. Using reference TRBV14 and TRBJ1-2 for the parts outside the CDR3, the full variable domain is EAGVTQFPSHSVIEKGQTVTLRCDPISGHDNLYWYRRVMGKEIKFLLHFVKESKQDESGMPNNRFLAERTGGTYSTLKVQPAELEDSGVYFCASSQVNQRGFYGYTFGSGTRLTVV.